The clone carrying this T cell receptor (beta chain) showed up many times. Researchers made TCR beta libraries by using iRepertoire HTBI primers and running Arm-PCR on CDR3 regions. TCRdb independently ran MiXCR on the multiplex PCR reads; one entry per CDR3 protein. The data contain approximately 470,000 distinct CDR3 sequences, around 15% of them singletons. J lost 4 bases, V lost 4 bases, and 10 bases had no gene match. The germline V gene encodes CDR1 LGHDT and CDR2 YNNKEL (reference sequence). This CDR3 has 16 amino acids. Time point meaning: newly diagnosed GD, antithyroid drugs for less than 3 months. RNA extracted from PBMCs served as the sequencing template. This record comes from a study of regulatory T cells in long-lasting Graves disease. The same sample was also studied in work on T cells in Graves' hyperthyroidism and ophthalmopathy.

Source: peripheral blood mononuclear cells (PBMCs), taken at new diagnosis, from a patient treated with antithyroid drugs. The sequence was collected from a man aged 40-49 years with Graves disease. The rearrangement uses TRBV3-1 and TRBJ2-3; TRBD2 aligns across 8 bases. For the CDR3, the DNA is TGTGCCAGCAGCCTTCTAGTGAGCGGGAGTGCAGATACGCAGTATTTT. Amino acid sequence: CASSLLVSGSADTQYF.